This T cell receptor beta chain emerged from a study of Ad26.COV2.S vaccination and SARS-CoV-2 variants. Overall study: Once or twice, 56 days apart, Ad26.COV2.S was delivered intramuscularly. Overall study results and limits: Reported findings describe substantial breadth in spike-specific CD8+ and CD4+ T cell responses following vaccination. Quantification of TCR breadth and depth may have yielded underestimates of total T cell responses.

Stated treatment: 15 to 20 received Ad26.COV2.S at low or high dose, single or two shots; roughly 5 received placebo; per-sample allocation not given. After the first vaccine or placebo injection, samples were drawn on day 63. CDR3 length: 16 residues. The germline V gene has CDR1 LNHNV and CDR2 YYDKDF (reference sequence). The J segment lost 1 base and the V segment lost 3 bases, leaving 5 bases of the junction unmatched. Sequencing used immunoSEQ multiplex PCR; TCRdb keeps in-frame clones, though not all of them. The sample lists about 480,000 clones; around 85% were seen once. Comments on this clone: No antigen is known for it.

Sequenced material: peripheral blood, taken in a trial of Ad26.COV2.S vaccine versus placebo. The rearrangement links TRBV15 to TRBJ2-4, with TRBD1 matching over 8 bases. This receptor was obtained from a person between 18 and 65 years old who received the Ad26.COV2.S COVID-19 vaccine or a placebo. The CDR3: CATSRGRQGAKNIQYF. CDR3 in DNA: TGTGCCACCAGCAGGGGGAGACAGGGGGCCAAAAACATTCAGTACTTC.